A single sample gave rise to the 32 T cell receptor beta chains below, sequenced in a study of T-cell memory formation after mild COVID-19. TCRdb fed the 5' RACE reads into MiXCR, producing one record per CDR3 protein. The sample contains fewer than 700,000 distinct CDR3 sequences, less than 25% of which appear only once. The sample was PBMCs or a T cell subset sorted from them (not recorded which). All receptors come from an adult woman who had mild COVID-19 (a few samples of this study predate the infection). Cell type and time point are not known.

In its sample, this clonotype was seen a few times. The chain has TRBV29-1 and TRBJ1-1; D gene uncertain. Germline assignment: CDR1 SQVTM and CDR2 ANQGSEA. V gave up 4 bases and J gave up 6 bases, with 9 bases separating them. This CDR3 has 11 residues. CDR3 sequence (DNA): TGCAGCGTTGTTAGGGAATCTGAAGCTTTCTTT. This encodes CSVVRESEAFF.

The chain combines TRBV5-4 with TRBJ2-2, with 7 bases aligning to TRBD2. J was trimmed by 5 bases and V by 1 base; bases with no gene match: 2. CDR1 is SGHNT and CDR2 is YYREEE in the germline V gene (reference sequence). CDR3 length equals 14 residues. CDR3 in amino acids: CASSLWGGTGELFF. CDR3 bases: TGTGCCAGCAGCTTGTGGGGGGGAACCGGGGAGCTGTTTTTT.

This clonotype was seen just once. This chain connects TRBV6-5 to TRBJ2-1; 10 nucleotides agree with TRBD1. J lost 9 bases, V lost 6 bases, and 8 bases had no gene match. Germline CDR1 is MNHEY and CDR2 is SVGAGI. This CDR3 is 14 amino acids long. The CDR3 sequence is CASSPDRGLSEQFF. The CDR3 region has the DNA TGTGCCAGCAGCCCAGACAGGGGGCTGAGTGAGCAGTTCTTC.

This sequence joins TRBV5-6 and TRBJ2-1; 8 positions match TRBD2. Germline V gene sequence: CDR1 SGHDT, CDR2 YYEEEE. The CDR3 contains 16 residues. Unmatched junction bases numbered 11, after V lost 4 bases and J lost 5 bases. This chain's CDR3 is CASSPSIGGGHNEQFF. In DNA, the CDR3 is TGTGCCAGCAGCCCGTCCATCGGGGGGGGTCACAATGAGCAGTTCTTC.

This clonotype was seen a handful of times. The gene calls are TRBV7-2 and TRBJ2-5; tentative D call: TRBD2 (6 bases). With 5 bases removed from V and 5 bases from J, the gap between germline ends came to 15 bases. The CDR3 contains 14 residues. The germline gives CDR1 SGHTA, CDR2 FQGNSA. The DNA for the CDR3 is TGTGCCAGCAGCCCGGGGGTAACCAAGGAGACCCAGTACTTC. Its protein is CASSPGVTKETQYF. Full variable domain (rest looked up from reference TRBV7-2 and TRBJ2-5): GAGVSQSPSNKVTEKGKDVELRCDPISGHTALYWYRQSLGQGLEFLIYFQGNSAPDKSGLPSDRFSAERTGGSVSTLTIQRTQQEDSAVYLCASSPGVTKETQYFGPGTRLLVL.

The genes are TRBV29-1 and TRBJ1-1, with unresolved D. Germline assignment: CDR1 SQVTM and CDR2 ANQGSEA. The CDR3 runs to 15 residues. V shed 1 base and J shed 3 bases, with 15 bases lying between them. Here the CDR3 DNA reads TGCAGCGTTGAAGTGGCGGGCTTTAGGGACACTGAAGCTTTCTTT. It specifies CSVEVAGFRDTEAFF.

The chain uses TRBV29-1 and TRBJ2-7, with D perhaps TRBD2 (5 bases). CDR3 size: 16 residues. Germline loops: CDR1 SQVTM, CDR2 ANQGSEA. V was pared by 2 bases and J by 5 bases, with 22 bases between. This CDR3 reads CSVESINEGALHEQYF. CDR3 in DNA: TGCAGCGTTGAATCCATTAACGAGGGAGCACTCCACGAGCAGTACTTC.

The chain is built from TRBV7-6 and TRBJ2-2; 13 bases map to TRBD2. The length of the CDR3 is 16 residues. CDR1 SGHVS and CDR2 FNYEAQ come from the germline V gene. J was trimmed by 3 bases and V by 5 bases; bases with no gene match: 3. The CDR3 reads CASSLLAGGDTGELFF. In DNA, the CDR3 is TGTGCCAGCAGCCTACTAGCGGGAGGGGACACCGGGGAGCTGTTTTTT. Supplemented by reference TRBV7-6 and TRBJ2-2, the full variable domain reads GAGVSQSPRYKVTKRGQDVALRCDPISGHVSLYWYRQALGQGPEFLTYFNYEAQQDKSGLPNDRFSAERPEGSISTLTIQRTEQRDSAMYRCASSLLAGGDTGELFFGEGSRLTVL.

This clonotype was counted many times. The chain recombines TRBV3-1 with TRBJ1-1; D gene uncertain. Germline lookup yields CDR1 LGHDT and CDR2 YNNKEL (reference sequence). V lost 0 bases and J lost 2, with 7 bases in between. This CDR3 spans 14 amino acids. CDR3 sequence: CASSQDPGNTEAFF. CDR3 DNA sequence: TGTGCCAGCAGCCAAGATCCGGGAAACACTGAAGCTTTCTTT.

The chain combines TRBV20-1 with TRBJ2-1; D is undetermined. The CDR3 spans 12 residues. Germline CDR1 DFQATT, CDR2 SNEGSKA (reference sequence). Here the CDR3 DNA reads TGCAGCGCGTCGCGTGCGGTCTCAGAGCAGTTCTTC. Protein sequence: CSASRAVSEQFF.

This clonotype has more than one count but fewer than ten. The chain combines TRBV7-6 with TRBJ1-1; TRBD1 aligns across 10 bases. The junction had 7 bases not matched to a gene; V was cut back by 5 bases and J by 4 bases. This CDR3 has 15 amino acids. Germline loops: CDR1 SGHVS, CDR2 FNYEAQ. The CDR3 here is CASSLPGQGGTEAFF. CDR3 coding DNA: TGTGCCAGCAGCCTCCCTGGACAGGGGGGCACTGAAGCTTTCTTT.

Concerning this clonotype: A read error may account for a junction end that differs from germline. The rearrangement joins TRBV14 to TRBJ1-4; TRBD1 aligns across 7 bases. The CDR3 consists of 16 residues. Germline V gene lookup returns CDR1 SGHDN and CDR2 FVKESK. The chain's CDR3 is CASRQGIEGANEKLFF. The DNA of the CDR3 is TGTGCCAGCAGACAAGGGATTGAGGGGGCGAATGAAAAACTGTTTTTT.

The DNA of the CDR3 is TGCAGCGTCGCACAGGGGTGGGGAATGGGCACTGAAGCTTTCTTT. Protein sequence: CSVAQGWGMGTEAFF. V gene TRBV29-1 combines with J gene TRBJ1-1; the match to TRBD1 covers 7 bases. Per the germline V gene, CDR1 is SQVTM and CDR2 is ANQGSEA. This CDR3 has 15 residues. V lost 6 bases, J lost 4 bases, and 14 bases stayed unmatched. Looking up the rest from reference TRBV29-1 and TRBJ1-1 gives the full variable domain: SAVISQKPSRDICQRGTSLTIQCQVDSQVTMMFWYRQQPGQSLTLIATANQGSEATYESGFVIDKFPISRPNLTFSTLTVSNMSPEDSSIYLCSVAQGWGMGTEAFFGQGTRLTVV.

The chain combines TRBV5-8 with TRBJ2-3, with D hard to call. The CDR3 loop spans 16 amino acids. Germline V gene sequence: CDR1 SGHTS, CDR2 YDEGEE. Trimming pared 4 bases from V and 2 bases from J, leaving 17 bases between. CDR3 in amino acids: CASSRNMAASTDTQYF. CDR3 sequence (DNA): TGTGCCAGCAGCCGGAATATGGCGGCATCCACAGATACGCAGTATTTT.

The rearrangement links TRBV2 to TRBJ2-7; a possible D gene is TRBD2 (5 bases). V was trimmed by 6 bases and J by 3 bases, leaving 12 bases between them. The V gene's germline CDR1 is SNHLY and CDR2 FYNNEI. This CDR3 contains 13 residues. The CDR3 sequence: CASRGDLGYEQYF. The CDR3 DNA reads TGTGCCAGCAGGGGAGATTTGGGCTACGAGCAGTACTTC.

The J gene is TRBJ2-4, the V gene TRBV2; D possibly corresponds to TRBD2 (5 bases). Trimming took off 9 bases at V and 2 bases at J, with 20 bases between the two ends. The CDR3 is 16 residues long. Germline V gene lookup returns CDR1 SNHLY and CDR2 FYNNEI. DNA of the CDR3: TGTGCCAGTGGACCCACCGGGGTATTTACCAAAAACATTCAGTACTTC. Translating gives CASGPTGVFTKNIQYF.

In this sample, this clonotype turned up a few times. The rearrangement uses TRBV24-1 and TRBJ2-3; possible D gene TRBD2, 5 bases. The germline V and J ends were trimmed by 4 bases and 0 bases, with 13 bases remaining between them. This CDR3 spans 16 amino acids. Germline values: CDR1 KGHDR, CDR2 SFDVKD. The CDR3 loop is CATSDRTASSTDTQYF. For the CDR3, the DNA is TGTGCCACCAGTGACCGGACTGCGTCTAGCACAGATACGCAGTATTTT.

This clonotype has ten or more counts. The chain carries TRBV5-1 and TRBJ2-1; 9 nucleotides agree with TRBD1. Germline lookup yields CDR1 SGHRS and CDR2 YFSETQ. V lost 2 bases, J lost 7 bases, and 7 bases stayed unmatched. CDR3 length: 15 residues. Here the CDR3 DNA reads TGCGCCAGCAGCTTTACGGCCGGGACAGGGAATGAGCAGTTCTTC. Its translation: CASSFTAGTGNEQFF.

J is TRBJ2-1 and V is TRBV29-1; tentatively, D is TRBD2 (7 bases). The CDR3 extends over 17 amino acids. Between the trimmed V and J ends, which lost 0 bases and 4 bases, there was a span of 19 bases. Germline lookup yields CDR1 SQVTM and CDR2 ANQGSEA. CDR3 sequence (DNA): TGCAGCGTTGAAGAGGGCCGGGGGGCTAGCGGTTACAATGAGCAGTTCTTC. This encodes CSVEEGRGASGYNEQFF.

In this sample, this clonotype turned up a few times. J is TRBJ2-7 and V is TRBV24-1; D assignment may be TRBD1 or TRBD2 (5 bases each). V was trimmed by 1 base and J by 3 bases, leaving 12 bases between them. The germline CDR1 and CDR2 sequences are KGHDR and SFDVKD. The length of the CDR3 is 15 residues. CDR3 sequence reads: CATSDFPRDGYEQYF. The CDR3 DNA is TGTGCCACCAGTGATTTCCCCAGGGACGGCTACGAGCAGTACTTC.

This clonotype occurred a few times. The CDR3 is CASSQGQVRTDTQYF. The CDR3 coding sequence is TGCGCCAGCAGCCAAGGACAGGTCAGAACAGATACGCAGTATTTT. The V call is TRBV4-3, the J call TRBJ2-3; D possibly corresponds to TRBD1 (6 bases). The V and J ends lost 1 base and 3 bases respectively, with 11 bases between them. Per the germline V gene, CDR1 is LGHNA and CDR2 is YSLEER. The length of the CDR3 is 15 residues.

The genes are TRBV18 and TRBJ1-3; D call uncertain. Germline CDR1 and CDR2: KGHSH and LQKENI. Deletions cut 0 bases from V and 1 base from J, with 4 bases between. This CDR3 spans 14 amino acids. CDR3 sequence: CASSPPLSGNTIYF. The CDR3 region has the DNA TGTGCCAGCTCACCACCCCTTTCTGGAAACACCATATATTTT. Supplemented by reference TRBV18 and TRBJ1-3, the full variable domain reads NAGVMQNPRHLVRRRGQEARLRCSPMKGHSHVYWYRQLPEEGLKFMVYLQKENIIDESGMPKERFSAEFPKEGPSILRIQQVVRGDSAAYFCASSPPLSGNTIYFGEGSWLTVV.

This clonotype was counted once. The J gene is TRBJ2-5, the V gene TRBV5-1; no clear D. V shed 6 bases and J shed 10 bases, with 25 bases lying between them. Germline V gene data show CDR1 as SGHRS and CDR2 as YFSETQ. CDR3 length: 15 residues. The CDR3 coding sequence is TGCGCCAGCAAAAGCAACCACTTCCGCTGTCAAGTCCAGTACTTC. Translated: CASKSNHFRCQVQYF.

This clonotype was seen only a few times. The rearrangement uses TRBV18 and TRBJ1-1; TRBD1 matches at 9 bases. Germline trimming cut 3 bases from V and 1 base from J; bases unmatched to any gene: 3. The CDR3 runs 15 residues. Germline values: CDR1 KGHSH, CDR2 LQKENI. CDR3 sequence (DNA): TGTGCCAGCTCACCTTGGGACAGGGAGAACACTGAAGCTTTCTTT. Amino acids: CASSPWDRENTEAFF. The full variable domain, rest sourced from reference TRBV18 and TRBJ1-1, is NAGVMQNPRHLVRRRGQEARLRCSPMKGHSHVYWYRQLPEEGLKFMVYLQKENIIDESGMPKERFSAEFPKEGPSILRIQQVVRGDSAAYFCASSPWDRENTEAFFGQGTRLTVV.

This chain uses TRBV3-1 with TRBJ1-2; D perhaps matches TRBD1 (5 bases). The CDR3 runs to 13 residues. The germline V and J ends were trimmed by 5 bases and 4 bases, with 11 bases remaining between them. Germline lookup yields CDR1 LGHDT and CDR2 YNNKEL (reference sequence). As DNA, the CDR3 is TGTGCCAGCAGCGGTCCGGGGGGCTATGGCTACACCTTC. Translating gives CASSGPGGYGYTF. The variable domain in full, completed from reference TRBV3-1 and TRBJ1-2, reads DTAVSQTPKYLVTQMGNDKSIKCEQNLGHDTMYWYKQDSKKFLKIMFSYNNKELIINETVPNRFSPKSPDKAHLNLHINSLELGDSAVYFCASSGPGGYGYTFGSGTRLTVV.

This chain links TRBV7-9 with TRBJ1-4, with a tentative D call TRBD1 (5 bases). Trimming left V 3 bases short and J 0 bases short, with 8 bases between. The germline V gene has CDR1 SEHNR and CDR2 FQNEAQ (reference sequence). The CDR3 runs to 15 residues. DNA of the CDR3: TGTGCCAGCAGCTTCCCGGGGGCAACTAATGAAAAACTGTTTTTT. Translation: CASSFPGATNEKLFF.

This clonotype was observed a handful of times. This sequence joins TRBV7-9 and TRBJ2-7; TRBD1 matches 8 bases. The length of the CDR3 is 11 residues. Germline assignment: CDR1 SEHNR and CDR2 FQNEAQ (reference sequence). Losses at the gene ends were 3 bases for V and 12 bases for J; bases not matched to a gene: 4. The CDR3 nucleotides are TGTGCCAGCAGCTTTCAGGGGGCGCGGTACTTC. It encodes CASSFQGARYF.

A few counts support this clonotype. The chain combines TRBV9 with TRBJ2-7; D possibly corresponds to TRBD1 (5 bases). The V end lost 0 bases, the J end lost 2 bases, and 12 bases lay between the germline ends. The CDR3 extends over 15 amino acids. Germline V CDR1 and CDR2: SGDLS, YYNGEE. The CDR3 sequence: CASSVEGVGPYEQYF. The CDR3 coding sequence is TGTGCCAGCAGCGTAGAAGGGGTAGGGCCCTACGAGCAGTACTTC.

The rearrangement uses TRBV6-2 or TRBV6-3 and TRBJ2-3; 8 bases are a match to TRBD1. The V gene end was trimmed by 7 bases and the J gene end by 7 bases; junction bases not matched to a gene: 10. Germline V gene data show CDR1 as MNHEY and CDR2 as SVGEGT. The CDR3 totals 14 residues. The CDR3 protein is CASTLPRQGNTQYF. The DNA for the CDR3 is TGTGCCAGCACCCTTCCTAGACAGGGGAATACGCAGTATTTT.

The chain employs TRBV29-1 and TRBJ2-1; D gene unclear. This CDR3 spans 15 amino acids. Trimming removed 3 bases from V and 4 bases from J, with 16 bases in between. Germline lookup yields CDR1 SQVTM and CDR2 ANQGSEA. The CDR3 spells CSVDSPLGIYNEQFF. In DNA form, the CDR3 reads TGCAGCGTTGATAGCCCCTTAGGGATATACAATGAGCAGTTCTTC.

J is TRBJ1-2 and V is TRBV11-2; the D gene is possibly TRBD1 (6 bases). Between the trimmed V and J ends, which lost 6 bases and 3 bases, there was a span of 17 bases. The length of the CDR3 is 15 residues. Germline lookup yields CDR1 SGHAT and CDR2 FQNNGV. The CDR3 nucleotides are TGTGCCAGCAGGGAGAAACCCGGACAGTACTATGGCTACACCTTC. Its protein is CASREKPGQYYGYTF.

This clonotype occurred a few times. The V call is TRBV29-1, the J call TRBJ2-3, with TRBD2 as a possible D gene (6 bases). The V gene's germline CDR1 is SQVTM and CDR2 ANQGSEA. This CDR3 contains 15 residues. Trimming removed 1 base from V and 4 bases from J, with 15 bases in between. The CDR3 region is CSVEGQLGEADTQYF. DNA of the CDR3: TGCAGCGTTGAAGGACAGCTCGGGGAGGCAGATACGCAGTATTTT.